These 28 T cell receptor beta chains were all obtained from the same sample, sequenced in a study of blood T cell repertoires in COVID-19. Profiling relied on immunoSEQ multiplex PCR, and the TCRdb table lists in-frame clones only, not all of them. The profile shows about 140,000 clones, 88% of them singletons. The material sequenced was peripheral blood. These receptors were collected from a woman in her fifties or sixties with acute or convalescent COVID-19.

The V and J genes are TRBV2 and TRBJ1-1; D perhaps matches TRBD1 (5 bases). This CDR3 contains 11 residues. The germline gives CDR1 SNHLY, CDR2 FYNNEI. V gave up 6 bases and J gave up 11 bases, with 13 bases separating them. The CDR3 protein is CASRDIERAFF. The CDR3 nucleotides read TGTGCCAGCAGGGACATCGAAAGGGCTTTCTTT.

The chain joins TRBV18 to TRBJ1-5; 7 positions agree with TRBD1. Germline values: CDR1 KGHSH, CDR2 LQKENI. The CDR3 has 15 amino acids. V lost 3 bases to trimming and J lost 2 bases; unmatched junction nucleotides: 4. The CDR3 DNA reads as TGTGCCAGCTCACCGGGACAGATCGGCAATCAGCCCCAGCATTTT. As protein: CASSPGQIGNQPQHF.

V gene TRBV7-2 combines with J gene TRBJ2-7; no reliable D call. Germline V gives CDR1 SGHTA, CDR2 FQGNSA. V dropped 1 base and J dropped 6 bases, with 7 bases sitting between them. CDR3 size: 12 residues. CDR3 amino acids: CASSLGVSEQYF. The CDR3 DNA reads as TGTGCCAGCAGCTTAGGAGTTTCCGAGCAGTACTTC. Supplemented by reference TRBV7-2 and TRBJ2-7, the full variable domain reads GAGVSQSPSNKVTEKGKDVELRCDPISGHTALYWYRQSLGQGLEFLIYFQGNSAPDKSGLPSDRFSAERTGGSVSTLTIQRTQQEDSAVYLCASSLGVSEQYFGPGTRLTVT.

V gene TRBV7-2 combines with J gene TRBJ1-2; 10 nucleotides match TRBD1. The CDR3 is 15 amino acids. Unmatched junction bases numbered 7, after V lost 5 bases and J lost 4 bases. From germline, CDR1 is SGHTA and CDR2 FQGNSA. CDR3 protein: CASSQQTGGSYGYTF. CDR3 coding DNA: TGTGCCAGCAGCCAACAGACAGGGGGCAGCTATGGCTACACCTTC.

V gene TRBV19 combines with J gene TRBJ1-5; a weak D match, TRBD1 (5 bases). V lost 0 bases and J 7 bases, leaving 10 bases between the germline ends. CDR1 is LNHDA, CDR2 SQIVND, per germline (reference sequence). This CDR3 is 14 amino acids long. In nucleotides, the CDR3 is TGTGCCAGTAGTATAGACAGGGCTGAACAGCCCCAGCATTTT. Translating gives CASSIDRAEQPQHF.

About this clone: Compared with germline, one end of the junction differs, possibly owing to a read error. The chain recombines TRBV6-1 with TRBJ1-5, with TRBD1 matching 7 bases. The CDR3 runs to 17 residues. Germline CDR1 reads MNHNS; CDR2 reads SASEGT. The CDR3 DNA reads TGTGCCAGCAGTGAATTCCCCCGACAGGGTAGCTATCAGCCCCAGCATTTT. Encoded protein: CASSEFPRQGSYQPQHF.

This chain links TRBV5-6 with TRBJ2-7, with D uncertain. The V gene's germline CDR1 is SGHDT and CDR2 YYEEEE. The CDR3 is 15 amino acids. Trimming stripped 0 bases from V and 3 bases from J, with 13 bases between. Written as DNA, the CDR3 is TGTGCCAGCAGCTTGGCCCAGGTCAGAAGCTACGAGCAGTACTTC. Translation gives CASSLAQVRSYEQYF.

This chain connects TRBV28 to TRBJ2-1; D unresolved. Germline-derived CDR1 and CDR2 are MDHEN and SYDVKM. This CDR3 spans 14 amino acids. V was pared by 5 bases and J by 4 bases, with 12 bases between. For the CDR3, the DNA is TGTGCCAGCAGTACTTATACAGATTACAATGAGCAGTTCTTC. It translates to CASSTYTDYNEQFF.

The chain carries TRBV2 and TRBJ2-2, with D perhaps matching TRBD1 (5 bases). The CDR3 extends over 14 amino acids. Trimming cost V 5 bases and J 6 bases, with 13 bases left between them. The germline CDR1 and CDR2 sequences are SNHLY and FYNNEI. The CDR3 DNA follows: TGTGCCAGCAGTAGGGGTACGCCGGCCGGGGAGCTGTTTTTT. Its protein is CASSRGTPAGELFF.

J is TRBJ1-2 and V is TRBV10-3; TRBD1 is a possible D gene (5 bases). CDR1 and CDR2 (germline): ENHRY, SYGVKD. V gave up 1 base and J gave up 12 bases, with 15 bases separating them. The CDR3 length is 13 residues. The CDR3 reads CAISELIGAQNTF. The CDR3 DNA is TGTGCCATCAGTGAGTTGATAGGGGCACAGAACACCTTC.

This chain joins TRBV5-1 and TRBJ2-1; no clear D. The CDR3 consists of 12 residues. V was trimmed by 1 base and J by 6 bases, leaving 5 bases between them. Germline V gene sequence: CDR1 SGHRS, CDR2 YFSETQ. The CDR3 sequence: CASSLSSNEQFF. In DNA, the CDR3 is TGCGCCAGCAGCTTGTCTTCCAATGAGCAGTTCTTC.

The V call is TRBV4-3, the J call TRBJ2-7; 11 bases are shared with TRBD2. The germline V gene has CDR1 LGHNA and CDR2 YSLEER. Germline trimming cut 4 bases from V and 1 base from J; bases unmatched to any gene: 6. CDR3 length: 16 amino acids. The DNA for the CDR3 is TGCGCCAGCAGCCCGGAGGTAGCGGGGGGGTCCTACGAGCAGTACTTC. Its translation: CASSPEVAGGSYEQYF.

The chain couples TRBV7-3 to TRBJ2-1; TRBD2 matches 9 bases. This CDR3 region has 15 residues. V lost 3 bases and J lost 4; bases outside the gene matches: 4. Germline CDR1 SGHTA, CDR2 FQGTGA. CDR3 coding DNA: TGTGCCAGCAGCTTTGCGGGGGGGCCATACAATGAGCAGTTCTTC. It translates to CASSFAGGPYNEQFF. Filled out from reference TRBV7-3 and TRBJ2-1, the complete variable domain reads GAGVSQTPSNKVTEKGKYVELRCDPISGHTALYWYRQSLGQGPEFLIYFQGTGAADDSGLPNDRFFAVRPEGSVSTLKIQRTERGDSAVYLCASSFAGGPYNEQFFGPGTRLTVL.

V and J are TRBV6-6 and TRBJ1-3; D unresolved. The CDR3 is 12 amino acids. V dropped 6 bases and J dropped 4 bases, with 7 bases sitting between them. Germline CDR1 MNHNY, CDR2 SVGAGI (reference sequence). The DNA for the CDR3 is TGTGCCAGCAGCCCCTTCGGAAACACCATATATTTT. It yields the protein CASSPFGNTIYF.

The chain joins TRBV28 to TRBJ2-4; possibly TRBD2 for D (7 bases). Germline V gives CDR1 MDHEN, CDR2 SYDVKM. With 7 bases removed from V and 11 bases from J, the gap between germline ends came to 24 bases. The CDR3 is 15 amino acids. For the CDR3, the DNA is TGTGCCAGCAAGCCGGGGGGCCTGAGCATGAGTGTTCAGTACTTC. It translates to CASKPGGLSMSVQYF.

This chain joins TRBV6-5 and TRBJ1-5; TRBD1 matches at 7 bases. The CDR3 is 15 residues long. J was trimmed by 6 bases and V by 6 bases; bases with no gene match: 11. The germline CDR1 and CDR2 sequences are MNHEY and SVGAGI. DNA for the CDR3: TGTGCCAGCAGAGCAATCACAGGGGTAGGTCAGCCCCAGCATTTT. It yields the protein CASRAITGVGQPQHF.

V gene TRBV6-5 combines with J gene TRBJ1-1; D uncertain. This CDR3 region has 13 residues. Trimming removed 6 bases at V and 1 base at J, with 9 bases between. Germline CDR1 is MNHEY and CDR2 is SVGAGI. This CDR3 is CASRTTKNTEAFF. CDR3 sequence (DNA): TGTGCCAGCAGGACGACAAAGAACACTGAAGCTTTCTTT.

The chain employs TRBV28 and TRBJ1-3; perhaps TRBD1 as D (6 bases). In germline, CDR1 is MDHEN, CDR2 SYDVKM. Trimming stripped 3 bases from V and 2 bases from J, with 11 bases between. The CDR3 covers 15 residues. The CDR3 here is CASSFGGIPGNTIYF. The CDR3 DNA is TGTGCCAGCAGTTTTGGGGGCATCCCTGGAAACACCATATATTTT.

This chain connects TRBV5-1 to TRBJ2-3; a weak D match, TRBD2 (6 bases). Per germline, CDR1 SGHRS and CDR2 YFSETQ. The CDR3 is made up of 15 amino acids. The V end was cut by 4 bases, the J end by 6 bases, with 18 bases between. CDR3 DNA: TGCGCCAGCAGCAACGGGTGGGGGGTGATCGATACGCAGTATTTT. Translation gives CASSNGWGVIDTQYF.

V gene TRBV12-3 or TRBV12-4 combines with J gene TRBJ2-2; the match to TRBD2 covers 8 bases. V gave up 7 bases and J gave up 8 bases; unmatched junction bases: 6. This CDR3 is built from 13 residues. CDR3 sequence: CASTSGSTGELFF. The CDR3 coding sequence is TGTGCCAGCACCAGCGGGAGCACTGGGGAGCTGTTTTTT.

The CDR3 region has the DNA TGCGCCAGCAGCCAAGATCGAGGGGACAGGGGGTTCTTC. Encoded protein: CASSQDRGDRGFF. The V gene is TRBV4-3, the J gene TRBJ2-1, with 10 bases lining up with TRBD1. After removal of 0 bases from V and 15 bases from J, the junction contained 5 bases not matched to a gene. This CDR3 has 13 amino acids. Germline CDR1 and CDR2: LGHNA and YSLEER.

The rearrangement uses TRBV11-3 and TRBJ2-3, with 7 bases aligning to TRBD1. The germline V gene encodes CDR1 SGHNT and CDR2 YENEEA. This CDR3 is built from 17 residues. Unmatched junction bases numbered 10, after V lost 4 bases and J lost 0 bases. CDR3 DNA: TGTGCCAGCAGCTCCCATCTGGGGACAGAGAGCACAGATACGCAGTATTTT. This codes for CASSSHLGTESTDTQYF.

In this sample, this clone turned up a few times. The rearrangement joins TRBV12-5 to TRBJ1-2, with TRBD1 as a possible D gene (6 bases). This CDR3 has 15 amino acids. Germline V CDR1 and CDR2: LGHNT, FRNRAP. V shed 3 bases and J shed 8 bases, with 19 bases lying between them. DNA for the CDR3: TGTGCTAGTGGTTTAAGCCCGGGACATCAGGGAGGCTACACCTTC. Its translation: CASGLSPGHQGGYTF.

The chain carries TRBV7-3 and TRBJ2-5; TRBD1 agrees at 10 bases. V lost 8 bases to trimming and J lost 1 base; unmatched junction nucleotides: 4. The length of the CDR3 is 14 residues. Germline values: CDR1 SGHTA, CDR2 FQGTGA. The CDR3 DNA reads as TGTGCCAGCTCTGGACAGGGGGGCCAAGAGACCCAGTACTTC. Translated, it gives CASSGQGGQETQYF.

The chain recombines TRBV6-5 with TRBJ1-6; D possibly corresponds to TRBD1 (5 bases). The CDR3 length is 13 residues. Trimming removed 7 bases from V and 7 bases from J, with 11 bases in between. Per the germline V gene, CDR1 is MNHEY and CDR2 is SVGAGI. Here the CDR3 reads CASNDSPNSPLHF. CDR3 DNA sequence: TGTGCCAGCAACGACAGTCCAAATTCACCCCTCCACTTT.

A note on this clone: One end of the junction fails to match germline, which may point to a read error. The sample contains more than one DNA sequence encoding this CDR3. The chain recombines TRBV5-1 with TRBJ2-7; TRBD1 agrees at 12 bases. Germline V gene sequence: CDR1 SGHRS, CDR2 YFSETQ. The CDR3 has 14 amino acids. CDR3 amino acids: CASRAGTGGAEQYF. The CDR3, as DNA: TGCGCCAGCAGGGCCGGGACAGGGGGCGCCGAGCAATACTTC.

The chain combines TRBV15 with TRBJ2-7; TRBD1 aligns across 7 bases. V lost 5 bases and J lost 1; bases outside the gene matches: 8. The CDR3 has 15 residues. Per the germline V gene, CDR1 is LNHNV and CDR2 is YYDKDF (reference sequence). This chain's CDR3 is CATSPGTVYSYEQYF. The CDR3 DNA sequence: TGTGCCACCAGCCCCGGGACAGTTTATTCCTACGAGCAGTACTTC.

V gene TRBV10-3 combines with J gene TRBJ1-5, with D possibly being TRBD1 (6 bases). Germline values: CDR1 ENHRY, CDR2 SYGVKD. CDR3 length: 14 amino acids. Trimming removed 4 bases from V and 5 bases from J, with 12 bases in between. The DNA for the CDR3 is TGTGCCATCAGTGGGGGGCAGGGGTATCAGCCCCAGCATTTT. Its translation is CAISGGQGYQPQHF.